This T cell receptor (beta chain) was profiled in a study of OX40 agonist ivuxolimab in advanced cancers. At the level of the study: Patients received ivuxolimab, an intravenous treatment, every 2 weeks at 0.01 to 10 mg/kg. Partial responses occurred in Three dose-escalation patients, one with hepatocellular carcinoma and two with cutaneous melanoma. The study's findings and limits: Clonal expansion among partial responders at 0.1-3.0 mg/kg ranked near the lowest.

Profiled with immunoSEQ multiplex PCR; TCRdb holds only in-frame clones, not every one. The sample holds tens of thousands of clones; 90% are singletons and the top ten take roughly 9.8%. Sampling times: baseline, cycle 4 day 1, cycle 7 day 1. The CDR3 is 14 amino acids. The V end was cut by 4 bases, the J end by 9 bases, with 17 bases between. Germline V gene data show CDR1 as SGHTA and CDR2 as FQGTGA. As concerns this clone: The antigen is not known.

This receptor was identified in an adult with an advanced solid tumor such as melanoma, head and neck, liver or kidney cancer. This chain uses TRBV7-3 with TRBJ2-3; a weak D match, TRBD2 (6 bases). This sample comprised CD4+ or CD8+ T cells sorted from blood, obtained in a trial of the OX40 agonist ivuxolimab. The CDR3 nucleotides are TGTGCCAGCAGCTCTACGGGGGAGGAGGACACGCAGTATTTT. Amino acid sequence: CASSSTGEEDTQYF.